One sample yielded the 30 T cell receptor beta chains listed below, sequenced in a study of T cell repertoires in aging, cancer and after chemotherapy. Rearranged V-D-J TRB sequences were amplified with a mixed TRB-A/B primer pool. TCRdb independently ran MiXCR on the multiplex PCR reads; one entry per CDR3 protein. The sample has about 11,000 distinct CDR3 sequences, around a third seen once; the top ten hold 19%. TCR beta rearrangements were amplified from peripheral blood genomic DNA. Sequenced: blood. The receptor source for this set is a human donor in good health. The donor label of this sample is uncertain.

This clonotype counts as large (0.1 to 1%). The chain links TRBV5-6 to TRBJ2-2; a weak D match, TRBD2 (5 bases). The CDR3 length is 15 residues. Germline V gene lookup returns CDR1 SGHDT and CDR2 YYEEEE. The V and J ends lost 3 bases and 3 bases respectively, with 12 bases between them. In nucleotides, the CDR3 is TGTGCCAGCAGCTCGTTCCCGGGGTACACCGGGGAGCTGTTTTTT. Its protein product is CASSSFPGYTGELFF. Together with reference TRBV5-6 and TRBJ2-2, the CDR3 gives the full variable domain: DAGVTQSPTHLIKTRGQQVTLRCSPKSGHDTVSWYQQALGQGPQFIFQYYEEEERQRGNFPDRFSGHQFPNYSSELNVNALLLGDSALYLCASSSFPGYTGELFFGEGSRLTVL.

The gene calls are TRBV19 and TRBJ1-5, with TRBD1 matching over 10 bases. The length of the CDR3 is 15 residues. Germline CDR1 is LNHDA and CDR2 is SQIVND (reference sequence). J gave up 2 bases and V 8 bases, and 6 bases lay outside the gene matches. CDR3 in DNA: TGTGCCAGTTCCCGGGACAGGGGTGGCAATCAGCCCCAGCATTTT. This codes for CASSRDRGGNQPQHF.

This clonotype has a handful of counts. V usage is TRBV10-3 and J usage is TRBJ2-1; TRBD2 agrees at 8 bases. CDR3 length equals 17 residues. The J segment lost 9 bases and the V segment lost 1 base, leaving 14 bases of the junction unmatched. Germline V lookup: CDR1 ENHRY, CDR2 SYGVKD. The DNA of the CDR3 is TGTGCCATCAGTGAGTGGGGGGGTTCGGGACTAGTATTTGAGCAGTTCTTC. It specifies CAISEWGGSGLVFEQFF.

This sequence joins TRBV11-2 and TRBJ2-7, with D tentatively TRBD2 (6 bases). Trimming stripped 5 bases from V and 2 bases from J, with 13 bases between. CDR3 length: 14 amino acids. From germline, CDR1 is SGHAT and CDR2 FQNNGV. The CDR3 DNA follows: TGTGCCAGCAGCACTCTTCGGGGGACCTACGAGCAGTACTTC. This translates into CASSTLRGTYEQYF.

CDR3 region: CASSEARLEAFF. The CDR3 DNA reads as TGTGCCAGCAGTGAAGCGCGTCTTGAAGCTTTCTTT. This chain links TRBV6-1 with TRBJ1-1; D is unclear. Germline-derived CDR1 and CDR2 are MNHNS and SASEGT. This CDR3 contains 12 residues. With 0 bases removed from V and 7 bases from J, the gap between germline ends came to 6 bases.

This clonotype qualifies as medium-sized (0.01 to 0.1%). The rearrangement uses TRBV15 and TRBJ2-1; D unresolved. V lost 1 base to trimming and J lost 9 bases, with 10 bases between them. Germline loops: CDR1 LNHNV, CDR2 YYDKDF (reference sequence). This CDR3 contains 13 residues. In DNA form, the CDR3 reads TGTGCCACCAGCAGAGTTGACGGACCTGAGCAGTTCTTC. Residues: CATSRVDGPEQFF.

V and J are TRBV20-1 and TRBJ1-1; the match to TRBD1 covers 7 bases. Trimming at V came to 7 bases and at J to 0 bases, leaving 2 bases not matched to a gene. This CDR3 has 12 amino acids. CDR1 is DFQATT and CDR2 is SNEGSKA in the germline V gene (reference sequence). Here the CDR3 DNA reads TGCAGTGTGGGACAGTTGAACACTGAAGCTTTCTTT. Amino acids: CSVGQLNTEAFF.

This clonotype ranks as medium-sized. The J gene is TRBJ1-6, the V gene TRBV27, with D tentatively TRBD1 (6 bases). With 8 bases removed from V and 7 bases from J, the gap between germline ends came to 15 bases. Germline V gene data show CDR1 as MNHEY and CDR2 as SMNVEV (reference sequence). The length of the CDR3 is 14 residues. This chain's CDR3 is CASGQQVENSPLHF. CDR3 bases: TGTGCCAGCGGACAGCAGGTGGAGAATTCACCCCTCCACTTT.

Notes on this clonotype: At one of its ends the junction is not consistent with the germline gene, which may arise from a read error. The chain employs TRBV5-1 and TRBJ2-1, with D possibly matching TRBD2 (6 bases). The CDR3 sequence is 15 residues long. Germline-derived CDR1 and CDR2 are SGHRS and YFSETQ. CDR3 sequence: CASSLEGAWGNEQFF. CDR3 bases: TGTGCCAGCAGCTTGGAGGGAGCCTGGGGTAATGAGCAGTTCTTC. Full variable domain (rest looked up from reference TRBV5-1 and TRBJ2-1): KAGVTQTPRYLIKTRGQQVTLSCSPISGHRSVSWYQQTPGQGLQFLFEYFSETQRNKGNFPGRFSGRQFSNSRSEMNVSTLELGDSALYLCASSLEGAWGNEQFFGPGTRLTVL.

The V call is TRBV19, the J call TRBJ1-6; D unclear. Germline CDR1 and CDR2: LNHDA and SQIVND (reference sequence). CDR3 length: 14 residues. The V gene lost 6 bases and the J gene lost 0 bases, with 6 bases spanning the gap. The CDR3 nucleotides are TGTGCCAGTAGAGTCAGCTCCTATAATTCACCCCTCCACTTT. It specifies CASRVSSYNSPLHF.

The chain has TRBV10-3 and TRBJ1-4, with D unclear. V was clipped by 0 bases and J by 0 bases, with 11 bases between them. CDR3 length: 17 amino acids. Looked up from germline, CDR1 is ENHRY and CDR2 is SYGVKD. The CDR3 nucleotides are TGTGCCATCAGTGAGTCAGGGAGGCATGCAACTAATGAAAAACTGTTTTTT. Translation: CAISESGRHATNEKLFF.

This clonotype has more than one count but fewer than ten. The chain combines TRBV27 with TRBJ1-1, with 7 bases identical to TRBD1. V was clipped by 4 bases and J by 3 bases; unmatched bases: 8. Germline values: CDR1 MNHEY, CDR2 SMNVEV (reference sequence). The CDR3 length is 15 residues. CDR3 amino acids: CASSSWTGRDTEAFF. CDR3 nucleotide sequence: TGTGCCAGCAGTTCGTGGACAGGAAGAGACACTGAAGCTTTCTTT.

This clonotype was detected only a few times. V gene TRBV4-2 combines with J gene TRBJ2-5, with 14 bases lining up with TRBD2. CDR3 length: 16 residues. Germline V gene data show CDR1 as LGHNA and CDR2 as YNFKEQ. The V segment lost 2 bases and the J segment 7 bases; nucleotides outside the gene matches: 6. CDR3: CASSQPGLAGDGTQYF. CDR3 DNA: TGTGCCAGCAGCCAACCGGGACTAGCGGGAGACGGGACCCAGTACTTC.

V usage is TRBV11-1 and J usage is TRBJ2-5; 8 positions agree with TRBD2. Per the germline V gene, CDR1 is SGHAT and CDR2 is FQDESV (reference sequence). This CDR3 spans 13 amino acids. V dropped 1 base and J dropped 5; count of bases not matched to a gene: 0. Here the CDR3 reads CASSLGGRETQYF. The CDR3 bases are TGTGCCAGCAGCTTAGGCGGGAGGGAGACCCAGTACTTC.

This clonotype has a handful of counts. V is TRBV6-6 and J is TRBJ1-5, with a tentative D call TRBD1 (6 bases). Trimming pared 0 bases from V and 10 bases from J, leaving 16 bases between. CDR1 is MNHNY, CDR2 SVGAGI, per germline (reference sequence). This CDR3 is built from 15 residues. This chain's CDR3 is CASSYSSGASGPQHF. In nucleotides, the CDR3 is TGTGCCAGCAGTTACTCTTCAGGGGCTAGCGGTCCCCAGCATTTT.

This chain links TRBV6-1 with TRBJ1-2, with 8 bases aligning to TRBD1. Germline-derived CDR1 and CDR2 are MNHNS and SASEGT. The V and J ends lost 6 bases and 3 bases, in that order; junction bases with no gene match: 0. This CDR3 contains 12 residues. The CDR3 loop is CASRTGDYGYTF. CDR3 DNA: TGTGCCAGCAGGACAGGGGACTATGGCTACACCTTC.

CDR3 sequence (DNA): TGCAGTGCCCAAACCACGACAGGGTCGAATCAGCCCCAGCATTTT. Protein sequence: CSAQTTTGSNQPQHF. The V call is TRBV20-1, the J call TRBJ1-5, with 7 bases matching TRBD1. The CDR3 sequence is 15 residues long. J lost 4 bases, V lost 6 bases, and 12 bases had no gene match. Germline V gives CDR1 DFQATT, CDR2 SNEGSKA (reference sequence).

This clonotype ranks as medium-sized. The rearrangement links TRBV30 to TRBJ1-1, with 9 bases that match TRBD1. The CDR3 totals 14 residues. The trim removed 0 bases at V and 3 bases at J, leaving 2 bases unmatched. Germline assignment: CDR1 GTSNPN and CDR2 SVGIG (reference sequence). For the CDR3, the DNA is TGTGCCTGGAGTGTAGGGACAGGGTACACTGAAGCTTTCTTT. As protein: CAWSVGTGYTEAFF.

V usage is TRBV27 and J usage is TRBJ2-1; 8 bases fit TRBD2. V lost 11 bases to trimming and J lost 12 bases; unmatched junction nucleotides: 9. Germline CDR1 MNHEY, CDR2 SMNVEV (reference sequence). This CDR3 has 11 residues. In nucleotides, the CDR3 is TGTGCCGTGGGGGGCGGGAGGTGGCAGTTCTTC. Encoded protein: CAVGGGRWQFF.

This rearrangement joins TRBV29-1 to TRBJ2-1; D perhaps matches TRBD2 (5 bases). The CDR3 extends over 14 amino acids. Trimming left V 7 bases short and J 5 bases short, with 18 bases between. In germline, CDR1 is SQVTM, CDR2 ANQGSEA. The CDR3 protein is CSAPWTGSDNEQFF. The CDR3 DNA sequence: TGCAGCGCCCCCTGGACTGGGAGTGACAATGAGCAGTTCTTC.

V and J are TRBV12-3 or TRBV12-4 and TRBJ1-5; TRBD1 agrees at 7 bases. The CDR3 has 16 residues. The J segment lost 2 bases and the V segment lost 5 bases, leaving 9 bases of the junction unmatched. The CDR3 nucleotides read TGTGCCAGCAGTACCGTGGTAACAGGGGGCAATCAGCCCCAGCATTTT. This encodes CASSTVVTGGNQPQHF.

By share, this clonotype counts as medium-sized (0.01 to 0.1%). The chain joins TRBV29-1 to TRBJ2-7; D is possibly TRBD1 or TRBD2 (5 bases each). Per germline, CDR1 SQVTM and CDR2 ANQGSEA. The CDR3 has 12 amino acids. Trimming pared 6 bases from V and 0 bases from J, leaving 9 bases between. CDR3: CSVGDDSYEQYF. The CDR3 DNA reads TGCAGCGTGGGGGACGACTCCTACGAGCAGTACTTC.

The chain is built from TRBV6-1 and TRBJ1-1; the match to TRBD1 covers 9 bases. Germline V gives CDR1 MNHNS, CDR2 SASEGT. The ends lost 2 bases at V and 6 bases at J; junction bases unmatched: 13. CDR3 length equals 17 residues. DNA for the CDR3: TGTGCCAGCAGTGAATGGGACAGGGCGCTATTGAAGGCTGAAGCTTTCTTT. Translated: CASSEWDRALLKAEAFF.

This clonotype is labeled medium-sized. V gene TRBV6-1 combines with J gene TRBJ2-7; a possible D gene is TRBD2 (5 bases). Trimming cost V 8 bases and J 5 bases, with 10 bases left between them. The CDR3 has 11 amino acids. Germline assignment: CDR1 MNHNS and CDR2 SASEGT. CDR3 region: CASSAAHEQYF. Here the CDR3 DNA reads TGTGCCAGCTCAGCGGCCCACGAGCAGTACTTC.

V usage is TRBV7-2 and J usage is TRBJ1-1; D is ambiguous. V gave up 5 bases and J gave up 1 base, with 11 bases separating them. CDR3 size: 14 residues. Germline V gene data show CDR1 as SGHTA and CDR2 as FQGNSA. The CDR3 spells CASSMLSANTEAFF. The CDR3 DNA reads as TGTGCCAGCAGCATGCTCTCGGCGAACACTGAAGCTTTCTTT.

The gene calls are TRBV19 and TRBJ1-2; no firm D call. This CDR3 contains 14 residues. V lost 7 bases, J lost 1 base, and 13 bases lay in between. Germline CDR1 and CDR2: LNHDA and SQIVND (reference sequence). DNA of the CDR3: TGTGCCAGTACCCTACGAGCGGGTAACTATGGCTACACCTTC. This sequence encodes CASTLRAGNYGYTF.

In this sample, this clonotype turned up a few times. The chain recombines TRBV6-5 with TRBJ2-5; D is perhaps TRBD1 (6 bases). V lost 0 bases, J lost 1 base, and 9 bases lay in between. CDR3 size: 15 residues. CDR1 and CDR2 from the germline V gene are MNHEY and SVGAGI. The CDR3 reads CASSYSLGGQETQYF. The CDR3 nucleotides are TGTGCCAGCAGTTACTCGTTAGGGGGCCAAGAGACCCAGTACTTC.

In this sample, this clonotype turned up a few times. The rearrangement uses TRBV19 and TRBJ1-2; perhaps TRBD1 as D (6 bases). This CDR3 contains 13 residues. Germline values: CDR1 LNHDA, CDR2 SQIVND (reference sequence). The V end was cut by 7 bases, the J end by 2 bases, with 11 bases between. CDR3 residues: CASTATGNYGYTF. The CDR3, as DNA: TGTGCCAGTACCGCGACAGGAAACTATGGCTACACCTTC.

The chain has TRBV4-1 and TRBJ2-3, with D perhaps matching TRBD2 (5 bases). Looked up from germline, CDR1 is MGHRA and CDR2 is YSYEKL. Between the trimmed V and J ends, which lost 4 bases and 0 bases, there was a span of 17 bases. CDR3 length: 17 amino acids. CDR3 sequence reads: CASSRVLSATSTDTQYF. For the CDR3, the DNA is TGCGCCAGCAGCCGAGTGCTTAGCGCGACTAGCACAGATACGCAGTATTTT.

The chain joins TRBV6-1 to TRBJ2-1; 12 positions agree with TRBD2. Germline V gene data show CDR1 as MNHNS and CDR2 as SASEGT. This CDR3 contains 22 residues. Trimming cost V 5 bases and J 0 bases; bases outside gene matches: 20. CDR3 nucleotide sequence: TGTGCCAGCAGTTACCCAACTCGAGCCCTAGCGGGAGGGATCAGCTCCTACAATGAGCAGTTCTTC. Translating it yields CASSYPTRALAGGISSYNEQFF.